These 19 T cell receptor beta chains share one sample of origin, sequenced in a study of graft-versus-host responses after intestinal transplantation (dated by TCRdb to 2020 to 2022). The sample's time point label is to be understood as: cells obtained before transplantation from donor or recipient. Antigens for these TCRs are unknown. To prepare the library, the immunoSEQ multiplex PCR assay was applied. TCRdb carries this immuneACCESS record with in-frame sequences only. Its versions omit some clonotypes, under half of them owing to an unresolved V gene in the studies checked, with the rest unexplained. This sample is represented by about 110,000 clones; 93% of them were singletons. The ten largest clones capture roughly 0.5% of the sample. The material sequenced was unstimulated CD8+ T cells sorted from spleen or lymph node cells, taken before intestinal transplant. All receptors come from a human donor who received an intestinal transplant.

V and J are TRBV6-6 and TRBJ2-7; a weak D match, TRBD1 (6 bases). The V end was cut by 5 bases, the J end by 4 bases, with 15 bases between. The germline CDR1 and CDR2 sequences are MNHNY and SVGAGI (reference sequence). CDR3 length equals 14 residues. CDR3 DNA sequence: TGTGCCAGCAGTAGGGGGAGACGGAGGTACGAGCAGTACTTC. Amino acids: CASSRGRRRYEQYF.

The chain carries TRBV5-1 and TRBJ2-1; 11 bases match TRBD2. The CDR3 is 16 amino acids. Per the germline V gene, CDR1 is SGHRS and CDR2 is YFSETQ. The ends lost 0 bases at V and 8 bases at J; junction bases unmatched: 7. CDR3 loop: CASSLVGLAAADEQFF. The CDR3 nucleotides read TGCGCCAGCAGCTTGGTGGGACTAGCGGCGGCCGATGAGCAGTTCTTC.

Remarks on this clone: The identical CDR3 is also encoded by other nucleotide sequences in the sample. This sequence joins TRBV27 and TRBJ2-1; D gene ambiguous. The CDR3 contains 15 residues. CDR1 MNHEY and CDR2 SMNVEV come from the germline V gene (reference sequence). V lost 0 bases to trimming and J lost 1 base, with 7 bases between them. The chain's CDR3 is CASSLSGSSYNEQFF. The CDR3 DNA reads TGTGCCAGCAGTTTATCTGGCTCTTCCTACAATGAGCAGTTCTTC.

V and J are TRBV5-4 and TRBJ2-7; 7 bases fit TRBD2. The CDR3 is made up of 12 amino acids. V shed 1 base and J 6 bases; nucleotides not matched to a gene: 1. The germline V gene encodes CDR1 SGHNT and CDR2 YYREEE (reference sequence). The CDR3 DNA is TGTGCCAGCAGCTTGTCTAGCGGCGAGCAGTACTTC. Protein sequence: CASSLSSGEQYF.

The chain combines TRBV14 with TRBJ2-7; 8 nucleotides align to TRBD2. Germline values: CDR1 SGHDN, CDR2 FVKESK. Trimming removed 4 bases from V and 1 base from J; junction bases left unmatched: 12. The CDR3 runs 17 residues. The CDR3 protein is CASSPLEALAGSYEQYF. CDR3 coding DNA: TGTGCCAGCAGCCCTCTGGAGGCGTTAGCGGGATCCTACGAGCAGTACTTC.

This chain connects TRBV21-1 to TRBJ2-7; the table names TRBD2, a call not compared with the DNA. TRBV21-1 is termed a pseudogene. The CDR3 runs to 15 residues. CDR3 bases: TGTGCCAGCAGCAATACTAGCGGGAGGGCCTACGAGCAGTACTTC. Its protein product is CASSNTSGRAYEQYF.

This chain connects TRBV7-6 to TRBJ2-7, with D tentatively TRBD2 (6 bases). V dropped 3 bases and J dropped 2 bases, with 8 bases sitting between them. This CDR3 is 13 amino acids long. Germline V gene data show CDR1 as SGHVS and CDR2 as FNYEAQ. Here the CDR3 reads CASSLSGAYEQYF. The CDR3 DNA reads TGTGCCAGCAGCTTGTCGGGAGCCTACGAGCAGTACTTC.

The chain uses TRBV6-1 and TRBJ2-7; D is perhaps TRBD2 (6 bases). The CDR3 covers 14 residues. V lost 5 bases and J 3 bases, leaving 14 bases between the germline ends. The germline CDR1 and CDR2 sequences are MNHNS and SASEGT. The CDR3 loop reads CASSYYSGDYEQYF. In DNA, the CDR3 is TGTGCCAGCAGTTATTATTCGGGAGACTACGAGCAGTACTTC.

The CDR3 reads CASSPPGQAYGYTF. The DNA for the CDR3 is TGTGCCAGCTCACCACCGGGACAGGCCTATGGCTACACCTTC. The chain joins TRBV18 to TRBJ1-2; 8 positions match TRBD1. CDR3 length: 14 amino acids. Per germline, CDR1 KGHSH and CDR2 LQKENI. V lost 0 bases and J lost 4; bases outside the gene matches: 1.

This clone is a singleton in its sample. The chain has TRBV27 and TRBJ2-3, with 10 bases matching TRBD1. The germline gives CDR1 MNHEY, CDR2 SMNVEV (reference sequence). V lost 8 bases, J lost 4 bases, and 15 bases stayed unmatched. CDR3 length: 17 amino acids. The DNA for the CDR3 is TGTGCCAGCTCTTCTCCGGGACAGGGGCGCTATCCAGATACGCAGTATTTT. Amino acids: CASSSPGQGRYPDTQYF.

The chain uses TRBV7-6 and TRBJ2-3, with TRBD2 matching over 9 bases. V lost 5 bases to trimming and J lost 5 bases; unmatched junction nucleotides: 14. Germline CDR1 SGHVS, CDR2 FNYEAQ. CDR3 length: 17 residues. Here the CDR3 DNA reads TGTGCCAGCAGCGGCGATGGGGTAGCGGGAGCAGTAGATACGCAGTATTTT. Its translation: CASSGDGVAGAVDTQYF.

This clone was seen once. This rearrangement joins TRBV4-1 to TRBJ2-7, with D perhaps matching TRBD2 (6 bases). The germline V gene encodes CDR1 MGHRA and CDR2 YSYEKL. This CDR3 spans 16 amino acids. V was shortened by 0 bases and J by 2 bases, with 14 bases between the two germline ends. CDR3 sequence reads: CASSQDSASVPYEQYF. The CDR3, as DNA: TGCGCCAGCAGCCAAGATTCGGCTAGCGTGCCCTACGAGCAGTACTTC.

J is TRBJ2-3 and V is TRBV7-6, with 14 bases fitting TRBD2. CDR1 and CDR2 from the germline V gene are SGHVS and FNYEAQ. The CDR3 loop spans 16 amino acids. After removal of 5 bases from V and 2 bases from J, the junction contained 3 bases not matched to a gene. For the CDR3, the DNA is TGTGCCAGCAGCCCGGGACTAGCGGGAGTCACAGATACGCAGTATTTT. As protein: CASSPGLAGVTDTQYF.

The chain recombines TRBV19 with TRBJ2-7, with D hard to call. V gave up 3 bases and J gave up 0 bases, with 12 bases separating them. Germline V gives CDR1 LNHDA, CDR2 SQIVND (reference sequence). This CDR3 comprises 15 residues. The CDR3 region has the DNA TGTGCCAGTAGTATCGTGGACGGTAACTCCTACGAGCAGTACTTC. As protein: CASSIVDGNSYEQYF.

The chain joins TRBV29-1 to TRBJ2-1, with 12 bases lining up with TRBD2. J gave up 12 bases and V 6 bases, and 15 bases lay outside the gene matches. This CDR3 is 15 amino acids long. Germline CDR1 reads SQVTM; CDR2 reads ANQGSEA. The CDR3 sequence is CSVPNPGLAGPPQFF. The CDR3 bases are TGCAGCGTGCCAAACCCGGGACTAGCGGGCCCTCCGCAGTTCTTC.

This rearrangement joins TRBV27 to TRBJ2-1, with TRBD2 matching over 14 bases. V shed 3 bases, J shed 6 bases, and the junction held 4 bases outside the gene matches. CDR1 and CDR2 from the germline V gene are MNHEY and SMNVEV (reference sequence). The CDR3 is 16 amino acids. The CDR3 DNA reads TGTGCCAGCAGTTTCCCCGGACTAGCGGGGGGCAATGAGCAGTTCTTC. Its translation is CASSFPGLAGGNEQFF.

This rearrangement joins TRBV27 to TRBJ2-7, with D hard to call. V lost 4 bases to trimming and J lost 2 bases, with 9 bases between them. CDR1 is MNHEY, CDR2 SMNVEV, per germline (reference sequence). The CDR3 is 13 amino acids. In DNA form, the CDR3 reads TGTGCCAGCAGTTCCCCGGCTACCTACGAGCAGTACTTC. Its protein product is CASSSPATYEQYF.

CDR3 sequence reads: CASSLYRDGYTF. DNA for the CDR3: TGTGCCAGCAGCCTATACAGGGATGGCTACACCTTC. The gene calls are TRBV7-9 and TRBJ1-2; a possible D gene is TRBD1 (6 bases). This CDR3 has 12 residues. V was pared by 5 bases and J by 6 bases, with 10 bases between. Germline CDR1 SEHNR, CDR2 FQNEAQ (reference sequence).

This chain uses TRBV27 with TRBJ2-3; D ambiguous. The CDR3 has 17 residues. V dropped 2 bases and J dropped 2 bases, with 17 bases sitting between them. Germline CDR1 MNHEY, CDR2 SMNVEV (reference sequence). The CDR3 loop is CASSLRGGVPITDTQYF. In nucleotides, the CDR3 is TGTGCCAGCAGTTTACGCGGCGGCGTTCCTATCACAGATACGCAGTATTTT.